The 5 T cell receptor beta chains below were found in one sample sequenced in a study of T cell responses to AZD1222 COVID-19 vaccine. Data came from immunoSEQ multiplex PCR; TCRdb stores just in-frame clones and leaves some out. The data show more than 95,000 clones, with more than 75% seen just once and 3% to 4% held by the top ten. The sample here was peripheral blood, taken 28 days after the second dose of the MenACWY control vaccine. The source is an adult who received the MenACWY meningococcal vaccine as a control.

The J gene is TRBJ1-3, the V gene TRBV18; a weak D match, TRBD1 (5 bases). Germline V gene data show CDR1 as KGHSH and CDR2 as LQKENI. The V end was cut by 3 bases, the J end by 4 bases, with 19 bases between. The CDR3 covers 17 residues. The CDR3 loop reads CASSPQGPARSGNTIYF. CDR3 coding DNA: TGTGCCAGCTCACCGCAGGGTCCCGCAAGATCGGGAAACACCATATATTTT.

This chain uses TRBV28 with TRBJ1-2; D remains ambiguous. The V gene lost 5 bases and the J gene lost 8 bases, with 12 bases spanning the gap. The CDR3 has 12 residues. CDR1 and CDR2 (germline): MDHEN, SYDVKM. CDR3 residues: CASSLGSVGYTF. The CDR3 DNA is TGTGCCAGCAGTCTAGGCAGCGTAGGCTACACCTTC.

CDR3 in amino acids: CASSHRQGREAFF. CDR3 sequence (DNA): TGTGCCAGCAGTCATCGACAGGGGCGTGAAGCTTTCTTT. This chain connects TRBV27 to TRBJ1-1; 8 bases line up with TRBD1. The CDR3 contains 13 residues. Germline V gene sequence: CDR1 MNHEY, CDR2 SMNVEV (reference sequence). J was trimmed by 7 bases and V by 5 bases; bases with no gene match: 6.

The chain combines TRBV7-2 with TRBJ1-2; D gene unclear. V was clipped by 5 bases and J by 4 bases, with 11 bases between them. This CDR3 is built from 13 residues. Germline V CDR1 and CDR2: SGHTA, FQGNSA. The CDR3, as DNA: TGTGCCAGCAGCGATCGGGAGGGCTATGGCTACACCTTC. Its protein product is CASSDREGYGYTF. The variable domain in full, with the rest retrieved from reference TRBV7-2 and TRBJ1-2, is GAGVSQSPSNKVTEKGKDVELRCDPISGHTALYWYRQSLGQGLEFLIYFQGNSAPDKSGLPSDRFSAERTGGSVSTLTIQRTQQEDSAVYLCASSDREGYGYTFGSGTRLTVV.

In DNA form, the CDR3 reads TGTGCCAGTAGTACGGACCGATTGGGGGGTTACGACGAGCAGTACTTC. Translation: CASSTDRLGGYDEQYF. The rearrangement joins TRBV19 to TRBJ2-7, with a tentative D call TRBD2 (6 bases). V was trimmed by 4 bases and J by 5 bases, leaving 21 bases between them. This CDR3 contains 16 residues. The germline V gene has CDR1 LNHDA and CDR2 SQIVND (reference sequence). The variable domain in full, completed from reference TRBV19 and TRBJ2-7, reads DGGITQSPKYLFRKEGQNVTLSCEQNLNHDAMYWYRQDPGQGLRLIYYSQIVNDFQKGDIAEGYSVSREKKESFPLTVTSAQKNPTAFYLCASSTDRLGGYDEQYFGPGTRLTVT.